This passage covers 26 T cell receptor beta chains from one sample sequenced in a study of CD4 T cells in relation to SARS-CoV-2 and coronaviruses (dated by TCRdb to about 2021). No antigen has been assigned to these receptors. CD4+ T cells from unexposed donors were collected before the COVID-19 pandemic (2011-2018). Following 10 days of culture, the EasySep CD4+ T cell isolation kit was used to isolate CD4+ T cells. The receptor library was made with the immunoSEQ multiplex PCR assay. TCRdb took over this immuneACCESS table, retaining in-frame rearrangements with V and J assigned. Such tables are incomplete; in checked studies, under half of the missing clones stem from an unresolved V gene, and the remainder is unexplained. For this sample the table gives 20,000 to 25,000 clones, of which about 60% were detected only once. Approximately 10% of the sample is held by the ten biggest clonotypes.

Sequencing was done on a sample of CD4+ T cells from PBMCs, cultured in vitro. These receptors originate from a human donor in good health.

The V and J genes are TRBV10-1 and TRBJ1-1; D is unresolved. V was pared by 6 bases and J by 2 bases, with 7 bases between. CDR3 length: 12 amino acids. The germline V gene has CDR1 WNHNN and CDR2 SYGVQD (reference sequence). In DNA form, the CDR3 reads TGCGCCAGCAGAGGCGGCAACACTGAAGCTTTCTTT. Residues: CASRGGNTEAFF.

This clone was observed a few times. The V call is TRBV5-4, the J call TRBJ2-2; TRBD1 matches at 8 bases. The CDR3 runs to 15 residues. In germline, CDR1 is SGHNT, CDR2 YYREEE (reference sequence). Germline trimming cut 0 bases from V and 7 bases from J; bases unmatched to any gene: 5. CDR3 residues: CASSLGSGGHGELFF. CDR3 DNA: TGTGCCAGCAGCTTGGGATCAGGGGGCCACGGGGAGCTGTTTTTT.

Remarks on this clone: At one end, the junction sequence differs from germline, possibly due to a read error. For the CDR3, the DNA is TGCAGTGCAAGAGGCCGGGAGACCCAGTACTTC. This sequence encodes CSARGRETQYF. The chain combines TRBV20-1 with TRBJ2-5; D is unclear. Germline-derived CDR1 and CDR2 are DFQATT and SNEGSKA (reference sequence). CDR3 size: 11 residues.

This chain connects TRBV29-1 to TRBJ1-3, with a possible D match to TRBD1 (6 bases). CDR1 and CDR2 (germline): SQVTM, ANQGSEA. Trimming stripped 7 bases from V and 0 bases from J, with 13 bases between. The CDR3 covers 14 residues. This CDR3 is CSDPTGVSGNTIYF. The CDR3 DNA reads as TGCAGCGACCCGACAGGTGTCTCTGGAAACACCATATATTTT.

As DNA, the CDR3 is TGCAGTGCTAGTCCCCAACTACTGGGCGGGGAGCTGTTTTTT. Amino acids: CSASPQLLGGELFF. The chain combines TRBV20-1 with TRBJ2-2; D remains unclear. The CDR3 has 14 residues. V was trimmed by 3 bases and J by 7 bases, leaving 15 bases between them. Germline V CDR1 and CDR2: DFQATT, SNEGSKA (reference sequence).

The chain employs TRBV4-3 and TRBJ2-2, with a possible D match to TRBD1 (5 bases). Germline CDR1 LGHNA, CDR2 YSLEER. Trimming pared 0 bases from V and 8 bases from J, leaving 16 bases between. The CDR3 contains 16 residues. DNA of the CDR3: TGCGCCAGCAGCCAAGATTTGGGCAGGGCGACTGGGGAGCTGTTTTTT. Protein product: CASSQDLGRATGELFF.

The V and J genes are TRBV7-2 and TRBJ1-5, with D perhaps matching TRBD1 (5 bases). Germline values: CDR1 SGHTA, CDR2 FQGNSA. The CDR3 has 17 residues. V lost 1 base and J 2 bases, leaving 15 bases between the germline ends. As DNA, the CDR3 is TGTGCCAGCAGCTTAGTCGGGGGGAATTTCGGCAATCAGCCCCAGCATTTT. Encoded protein: CASSLVGGNFGNQPQHF.

The J gene is TRBJ2-3, the V gene TRBV29-1; TRBD1 is a possible D gene (6 bases). The CDR3 is made up of 13 amino acids. V lost 5 bases, J lost 0 bases, and 9 bases lay in between. CDR1 and CDR2 (germline): SQVTM, ANQGSEA. CDR3 in amino acids: CSVRGSSTDTQYF. The CDR3 DNA reads as TGCAGCGTTAGGGGGTCGAGCACAGATACGCAGTATTTT.

V and J are TRBV5-1 and TRBJ2-3; no reliable D call. The CDR3 loop spans 15 amino acids. From germline, CDR1 is SGHRS and CDR2 YFSETQ. V gave up 1 base and J gave up 4 bases, with 13 bases separating them. In DNA form, the CDR3 reads TGCGCCAGCAGCTTGATTCAAGGAGTCCCAGATACGCAGTATTTT. It codes for CASSLIQGVPDTQYF.

The genes are TRBV7-9 and TRBJ2-7; perhaps D is TRBD1 or TRBD2 (5 bases each). Germline V lookup: CDR1 SEHNR, CDR2 FQNEAQ (reference sequence). Trimming pared 5 bases from V and 5 bases from J, leaving 19 bases between. This CDR3 spans 15 amino acids. The CDR3, as DNA: TGTGCCAGCAGCCGGGTGGGCCTGGGGGTGGACGAGCAGTACTTC. Its protein product is CASSRVGLGVDEQYF. Variable domain in full (rest from reference TRBV7-9 and TRBJ2-7): DTGVSQNPRHKITKRGQNVTFRCDPISEHNRLYWYRQTLGQGPEFLTYFQNEAQLEKSRLLSDRFSAERPKGSFSTLEIQRTEQGDSAMYLCASSRVGLGVDEQYFGPGTRLTVT.

This clone came up once. V and J are TRBV5-4 and TRBJ2-4; tentative D call: TRBD2 (7 bases). Germline-derived CDR1 and CDR2 are SGHNT and YYREEE (reference sequence). This CDR3 spans 16 amino acids. V gave up 4 bases and J gave up 3 bases, with 17 bases separating them. CDR3 DNA sequence: TGTGCCAGCAGCCATAAGGGGGGGAAGGACAAAAACATTCAGTACTTC. It encodes CASSHKGGKDKNIQYF.

This rearrangement joins TRBV14 to TRBJ2-7, with a possible D match to TRBD1 (6 bases). The germline CDR1 and CDR2 sequences are SGHDN and FVKESK. The CDR3 runs to 14 residues. Trimming stripped 1 base from V and 6 bases from J, with 13 bases between. CDR3 amino acids: CASSQGTAFGEQYF. The CDR3 region has the DNA TGTGCCAGCAGCCAAGGGACAGCCTTTGGCGAGCAGTACTTC.

This clone was counted only a few times. The chain joins TRBV9 to TRBJ1-6; D gene ambiguous. There are 10 residues in the CDR3. Germline CDR1 SGDLS, CDR2 YYNGEE. V lost 7 bases and J lost 9, with 5 bases in between. The CDR3 DNA reads as TGTGCCAGCGGCTCTTCACCCCTCCACTTT. This gives the protein CASGSSPLHF. The full variable domain, its missing parts supplied by reference TRBV9 and TRBJ1-6, is DSGVTQTPKHLITATGQRVTLRCSPRSGDLSVYWYQQSLDQGLQFLIQYYNGEERAKGNILERFSAQQFPDLHSELNLSSLELGDSALYFCASGSSPLHFGNGTRLTVT.

This chain joins TRBV15 and TRBJ1-3, with 8 bases that match TRBD1. The CDR3 consists of 15 residues. J lost 2 bases, V lost 3 bases, and 3 bases had no gene match. Per the germline V gene, CDR1 is LNHNV and CDR2 is YYDKDF (reference sequence). The CDR3 DNA follows: TGTGCCACCAGCAGTGACAGGGGAACTGGAAACACCATATATTTT. Translating it yields CATSSDRGTGNTIYF.

The V gene is TRBV5-8, the J gene TRBJ2-2; 8 bases fit TRBD1. The V segment lost 5 bases and the J segment 7 bases; nucleotides outside the gene matches: 10. Germline lookup yields CDR1 SGHTS and CDR2 YDEGEE. The CDR3 has 15 residues. The CDR3 sequence: CASRKEDREIGELFF. The CDR3 bases are TGTGCCAGCAGAAAAGAGGACAGGGAGATCGGGGAGCTGTTTTTT. The whole variable domain, filled in from reference TRBV5-8 and TRBJ2-2, reads EAGVTQSPTHLIKTRGQQATLRCSPISGHTSVYWYQQALGLGLQFLLWYDEGEERNRGNFPPRFSGRQFPNYSSELNVNALELEDSALYLCASRKEDREIGELFFGEGSRLTVL.

Only a few counts were recorded for this clone. V is TRBV20-1 and J is TRBJ2-7, with TRBD2 matching over 12 bases. The germline V gene encodes CDR1 DFQATT and CDR2 SNEGSKA (reference sequence). This CDR3 region has 17 residues. Germline trimming cut 3 bases from V and 1 base from J; bases unmatched to any gene: 10. CDR3 sequence (DNA): TGCAGTGCTAGTGCCGGGGGACTAGCGGGCCTATCCTACGAGCAGTACTTC. Translated, it gives CSASAGGLAGLSYEQYF.

This chain links TRBV7-2 with TRBJ2-5, with 9 positions matching TRBD1. This CDR3 contains 13 residues. With 6 bases clipped from V and 3 bases from J, the junction kept 2 bases outside the gene matches. Germline CDR1 and CDR2: SGHTA and FQGNSA. CDR3 sequence reads: CASRGTGKETQYF. The CDR3 coding sequence is TGTGCCAGCAGGGGGACAGGGAAAGAGACCCAGTACTTC.

This clone was recorded a few times. This chain connects TRBV12-3 or TRBV12-4 to TRBJ1-1; the D is unclear. The length of the CDR3 is 11 residues. V dropped 4 bases and J dropped 6 bases, with 6 bases sitting between them. The CDR3 DNA is TGTGCCAGCAGTTCGTTTTCTGAAGCTTTCTTT. Translating gives CASSSFSEAFF.

V usage is TRBV4-3 and J usage is TRBJ2-7; 9 nucleotides line up with TRBD1. Per the germline V gene, CDR1 is LGHNA and CDR2 is YSLEER. This CDR3 spans 17 amino acids. J lost 4 bases, V lost 0 bases, and 10 bases had no gene match. CDR3 residues: CASSQDSPGTGIYEQYF. CDR3 coding DNA: TGCGCCAGCAGCCAAGACTCCCCCGGGACAGGGATTTACGAGCAGTACTTC.

This rearrangement joins TRBV6-6 to TRBJ2-7; D is ambiguous. V was pared by 8 bases and J by 4 bases, with 6 bases between. Germline CDR1 is MNHNY and CDR2 is SVGAGI (reference sequence). The CDR3 has 10 amino acids. CDR3 residues: CASRNYEQYF. The CDR3 region has the DNA TGTGCCAGCCGCAATTACGAGCAGTACTTC.

The CDR3 DNA is TGTTCCTCCAGCAGTTCCAGGGGTCTTGGGCCCCAGCATTTT. Translation: CSSSSSRGLGPQHF. The chain links TRBV2 to TRBJ1-5; tentative D call: TRBD1 (6 bases). The germline CDR1 and CDR2 sequences are SNHLY and FYNNEI. The CDR3 is 14 amino acids.

For the CDR3, the DNA is TGTGCCAGCAGCTTAAATACTTTGGGACGAGAAGAGACCCAGTACTTC. It is translated as CASSLNTLGREETQYF. The genes are TRBV7-2 and TRBJ2-5, with D perhaps given as TRBD1 or TRBD2 (5 bases each). CDR3 length equals 16 residues. Germline V gene data show CDR1 as SGHTA and CDR2 as FQGNSA. The V end lost 2 bases, the J end lost 3 bases, and 16 bases lay between the germline ends.

The V and J genes are TRBV30 and TRBJ2-3, with D unresolved. Germline V lookup: CDR1 GTSNPN, CDR2 SVGIG (reference sequence). The CDR3 length is 11 residues. V lost 0 bases and J lost 2, with 0 bases in between. CDR3 sequence (DNA): TGTGCCTGGAGTGTCACAGATACGCAGTATTTT. Protein sequence: CAWSVTDTQYF.

The rearrangement joins TRBV3-1 (or the pseudogene TRBV3-2) to TRBJ2-7; D might be TRBD1 (6 bases). V dropped 1 base and J dropped 3 bases, with 13 bases sitting between them. From germline, CDR1 is LGHDT and CDR2 YNNKEL (reference sequence). The CDR3 has 15 amino acids. CDR3 region: CASSQGQVGNYEQYF. The CDR3 DNA follows: TGTGCCAGCAGCCAAGGACAGGTGGGGAACTACGAGCAGTACTTC.

The chain's CDR3 is CASSQRVSSYNSPLHF. DNA of the CDR3: TGTGCCAGCAGCCAAAGGGTGAGCTCCTATAATTCACCCCTCCACTTT. V gene TRBV6-2 or TRBV6-3 combines with J gene TRBJ1-6; D unclear. CDR1 is MNHEY and CDR2 is SVGEGT in the germline V gene. CDR3 length equals 16 residues. Trimming left V 6 bases short and J 0 bases short, with 12 bases between.

The chain uses TRBV20-1 and TRBJ2-1; 10 nucleotides line up with TRBD2. J gave up 5 bases and V 3 bases, and 1 base lay outside the gene matches. Germline CDR1 is DFQATT and CDR2 is SNEGSKA (reference sequence). The CDR3 totals 13 residues. DNA of the CDR3: TGCAGTGCTAGTGGACTAGCGGACAATGAGCAGTTCTTC. Translation gives CSASGLADNEQFF.